This T cell receptor beta chain was obtained from a study of blood T cell repertoires in COVID-19. Turning to the study itself: In each case, the material was cDNA or gDNA derived from T cells, B-cell-depleted T cells, or PBMCs.

CDR1 and CDR2 (germline): SGHRS, YFSETQ. The CDR3 covers 14 residues. V was trimmed by 0 bases and J by 7 bases, leaving 8 bases between them. The repertoire was sequenced with immunoSEQ multiplex PCR; TCRdb's copy has only in-frame clones and lacks some. The sample yields around 100,000 clones, about 89% seen once. The rearrangement joins TRBV5-1 to TRBJ1-6, with D unclear. Sequencing used peripheral blood. This sequence originates from a human donor in a cohort sampled during active COVID-19. The CDR3 sequence: CASSLAGSNSPLHF. CDR3 sequence (DNA): TGCGCCAGCAGCTTGGCGGGTAGCAATTCACCCCTCCACTTT.